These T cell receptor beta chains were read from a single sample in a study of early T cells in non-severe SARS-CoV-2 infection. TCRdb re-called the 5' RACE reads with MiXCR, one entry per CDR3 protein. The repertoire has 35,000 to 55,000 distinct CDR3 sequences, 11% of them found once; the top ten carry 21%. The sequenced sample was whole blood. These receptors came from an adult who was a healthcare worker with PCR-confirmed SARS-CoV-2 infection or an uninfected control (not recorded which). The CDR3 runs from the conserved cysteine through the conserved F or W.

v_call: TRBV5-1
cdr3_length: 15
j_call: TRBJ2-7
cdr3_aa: CASSHSGPDFYEQYF

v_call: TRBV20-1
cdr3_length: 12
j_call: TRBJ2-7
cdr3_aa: CSARDRDYEQYF

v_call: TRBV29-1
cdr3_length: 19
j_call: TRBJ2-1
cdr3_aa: CSVDFTGLAGEGAYNEQFF

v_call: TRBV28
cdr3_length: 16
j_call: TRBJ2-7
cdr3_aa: CASSFVLRVASYEQYF

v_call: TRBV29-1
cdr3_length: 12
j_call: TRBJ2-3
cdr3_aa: CSVRTGINTQYF

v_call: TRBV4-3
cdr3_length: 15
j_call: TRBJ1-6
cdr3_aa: CASSPGGSYNSPLHF

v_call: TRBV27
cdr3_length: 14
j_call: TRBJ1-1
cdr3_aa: CASSLGQGNTEAFF

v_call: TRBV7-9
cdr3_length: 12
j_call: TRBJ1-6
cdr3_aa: CASSRKKEPLHF

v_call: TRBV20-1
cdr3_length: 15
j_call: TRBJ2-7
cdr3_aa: CSARDWGQGTYEQCF

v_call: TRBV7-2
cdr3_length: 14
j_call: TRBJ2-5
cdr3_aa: CASRSTQGRETQYF

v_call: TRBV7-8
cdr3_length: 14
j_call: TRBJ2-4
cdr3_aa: CASSLAGAGDIQYF

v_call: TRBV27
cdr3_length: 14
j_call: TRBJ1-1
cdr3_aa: CASRRTDLNTEAFF

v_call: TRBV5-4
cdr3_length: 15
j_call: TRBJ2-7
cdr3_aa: CASSPTRQGSYEQYF

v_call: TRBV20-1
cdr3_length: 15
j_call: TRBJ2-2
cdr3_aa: CSASRQGANTGELFF

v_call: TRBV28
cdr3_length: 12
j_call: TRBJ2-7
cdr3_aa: CASSPSSYEQYF

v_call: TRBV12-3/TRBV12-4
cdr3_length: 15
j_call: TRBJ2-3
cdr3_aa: CASSFIPGSTDTQYF

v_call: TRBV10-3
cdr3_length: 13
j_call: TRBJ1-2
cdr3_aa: CAIRGDSAYGYTF

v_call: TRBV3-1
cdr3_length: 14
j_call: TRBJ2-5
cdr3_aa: CASSRTYLGETQYF

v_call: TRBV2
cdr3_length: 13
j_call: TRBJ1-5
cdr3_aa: CASMRGASQPQHF

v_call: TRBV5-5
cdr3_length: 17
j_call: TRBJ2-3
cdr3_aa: CASSADLGRISTDTQYF

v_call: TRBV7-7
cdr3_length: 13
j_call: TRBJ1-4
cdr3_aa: CASSTILGEKLFF

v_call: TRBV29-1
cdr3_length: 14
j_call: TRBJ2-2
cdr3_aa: CSVVLDRVPGELFF

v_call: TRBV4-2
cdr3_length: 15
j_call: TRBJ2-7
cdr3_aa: CASSQDRIIGKEQYF

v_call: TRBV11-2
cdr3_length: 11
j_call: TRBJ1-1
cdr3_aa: CASSSNPGTFF

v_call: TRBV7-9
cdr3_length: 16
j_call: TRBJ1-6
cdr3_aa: CASKGGGFLYNSPLHF

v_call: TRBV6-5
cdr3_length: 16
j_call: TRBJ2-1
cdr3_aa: CASSSWTSGSVGEQFF

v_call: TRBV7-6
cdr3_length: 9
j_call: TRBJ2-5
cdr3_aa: CASRETQYF

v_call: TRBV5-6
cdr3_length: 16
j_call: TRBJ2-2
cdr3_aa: CASSALRGSNTGELFF

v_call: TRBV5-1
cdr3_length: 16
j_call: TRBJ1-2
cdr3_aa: CASSLRSGAANYGYTF

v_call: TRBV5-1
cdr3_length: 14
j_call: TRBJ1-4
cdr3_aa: CASSLGQENEKLFF

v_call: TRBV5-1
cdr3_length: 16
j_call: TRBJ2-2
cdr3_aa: CASSPRTGGAPGELFF

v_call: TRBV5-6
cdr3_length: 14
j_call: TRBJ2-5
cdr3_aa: CASSFPGQQETQYF

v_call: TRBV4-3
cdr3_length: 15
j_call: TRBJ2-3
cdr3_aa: CASSQVSSSTDTQYF

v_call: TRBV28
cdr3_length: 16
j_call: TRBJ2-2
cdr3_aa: CASRNRAGANTGELFF

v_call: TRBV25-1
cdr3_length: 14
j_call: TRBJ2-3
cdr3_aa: CASSELVSTDTQYF

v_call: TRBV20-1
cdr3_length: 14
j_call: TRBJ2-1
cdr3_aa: CSARDSVGYNEQFF

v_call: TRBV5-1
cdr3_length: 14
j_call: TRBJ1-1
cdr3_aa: CASSPGFMNTEAFF

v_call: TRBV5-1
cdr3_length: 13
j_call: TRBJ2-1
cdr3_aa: CASSAPGYNEQFF

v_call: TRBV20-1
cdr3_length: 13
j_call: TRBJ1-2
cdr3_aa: CSAIYDFRYGYTF

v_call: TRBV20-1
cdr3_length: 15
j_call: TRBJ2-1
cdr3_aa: CSARVIAGDYNEQFF

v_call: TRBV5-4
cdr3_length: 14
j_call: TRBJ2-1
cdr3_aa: CASSSGLVGNEQFF

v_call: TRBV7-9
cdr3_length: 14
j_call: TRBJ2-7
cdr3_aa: CASSPPDRAQEQYF

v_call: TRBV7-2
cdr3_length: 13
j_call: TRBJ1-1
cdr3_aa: CASSPSGGPGAFF

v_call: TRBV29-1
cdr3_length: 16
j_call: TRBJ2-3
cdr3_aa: CSVPGTSGRGTDTQYF